This record covers a single TCR beta chain. Its antigen remains unidentified. With 60 Vbeta and 13 Jbeta primers, the PCR was carried out. Here immunoSEQ multiplex PCR was the method, and the copy in TCRdb shows in-frame clones only, minus some. The data show 120,000 or so clones, roughly 84% seen once. This sample was included in a study of cytomegalovirus exposure and HLA in healthy donors. The CDR3 has 13 residues. Trimming removed 3 bases at V and 0 bases at J, with 8 bases between. The germline gives CDR1 GTSNPN, CDR2 SVGIG (reference sequence). Study outcomes and limitations: Researchers catalogued 150 or so TCR beta chains as cytomegalovirus-associated.

Sequencing used PBMCs. The sequence was collected from a man between 25 and 39 years old in good health and CMV-seropositive. The chain recombines TRBV30 with TRBJ1-1; D possibly corresponds to TRBD1 (5 bases). The CDR3 nucleotides are TGTGCCTGGAGGACAGACATGAACACTGAAGCTTTCTTT. Its protein product is CAWRTDMNTEAFF.